This section outlines one T cell receptor beta chain sequence together with its context. This entry comes from a study of blood T cell repertoires in COVID-19. On the study more broadly: The United States, Italy and Spain provided the acute and convalescent COVID-19 samples. PBMCs, B-cell-depleted T cells, or T cells provided the cDNA or gDNA that made up the material.

Germline V gene sequence: CDR1 LNHDA, CDR2 SQIVND (reference sequence). The CDR3 has 14 residues. The J segment lost 3 bases and the V segment lost 11 bases, leaving 7 bases of the junction unmatched. In Seattle, patients joined the study during active infection and were tracked longitudinally. Authors' processing steps: Using reference gene primer amplification, nucleated cell counts were estimated. Libraries were prepared by immunoSEQ multiplex PCR; TCRdb keeps only in-frame clonotypes and omits some of them. V, J and clone size reflect that table, while D and trimming were determined from the DNA. The sample carries about 68,000 clones, about 90% recorded once.

This TCR was sampled from a woman between 45 and 60 years old with COVID-19, enrolled during active disease. Sequenced sample: peripheral blood. The chain carries TRBV19 and TRBJ2-2, with 9 positions matching TRBD2. CDR3 loop: CAAASGTDTGELFF. The DNA for the CDR3 is TGTGCCGCCGCTAGCGGGACGGACACCGGGGAGCTGTTTTTT. Looking up the rest from reference TRBV19 and TRBJ2-2 gives the full variable domain: DGGITQSPKYLFRKEGQNVTLSCEQNLNHDAMYWYRQDPGQGLRLIYYSQIVNDFQKGDIAEGYSVSREKKESFPLTVTSAQKNPTAFYLCAAASGTDTGELFFGEGSRLTVL.